This T cell receptor (beta chain) stems from a study of T cell repertoires in aging, cancer and after chemotherapy. Study-level background: The full dataset contained around 10 million TCR reads.

Germline V CDR1 and CDR2: SQVTM, ANQGSEA. This CDR3 spans 18 amino acids. V dropped 2 bases and J dropped 0 bases, with 22 bases sitting between them. Rearranged V-D-J TRB sequences were amplified with a mixed TRB-A/B primer pool. TCRdb passed the multiplex PCR reads through MiXCR, listing each CDR3 protein once. The sample holds over 9,000 distinct CDR3 sequences, over 35% seen once. Peripheral blood genomic DNA, not sorted cells or RNA, was the template. The sample comprised blood. The rearrangement joins TRBV29-1 to TRBJ1-2; tentative D call: TRBD1 (5 bases). The clonotype was recovered from a human donor in good health. The CDR3 loop reads CSVELWPDIGVSNYGYTF. The CDR3 DNA reads as TGCAGCGTTGAACTATGGCCCGACATAGGGGTTTCTAACTATGGCTACACCTTC.